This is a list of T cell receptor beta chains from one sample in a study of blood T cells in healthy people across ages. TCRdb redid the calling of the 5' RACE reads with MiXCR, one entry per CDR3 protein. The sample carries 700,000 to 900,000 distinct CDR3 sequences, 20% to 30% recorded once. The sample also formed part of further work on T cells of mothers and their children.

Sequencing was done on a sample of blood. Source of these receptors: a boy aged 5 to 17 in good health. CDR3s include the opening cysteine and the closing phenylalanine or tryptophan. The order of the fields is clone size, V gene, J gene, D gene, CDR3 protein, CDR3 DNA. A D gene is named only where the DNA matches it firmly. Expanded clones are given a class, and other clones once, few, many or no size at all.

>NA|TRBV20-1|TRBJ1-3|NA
CSARGDNSGNTIYF
TGCAGTGCTAGAGGAGACAACTCTGGAAACACCATATATTTT
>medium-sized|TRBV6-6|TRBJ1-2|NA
CASSYVGGGDNYGYTF
TGTGCCAGCAGTTACGTGGGCGGGGGAGATAACTATGGCTACACCTTC
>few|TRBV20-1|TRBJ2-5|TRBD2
CSARASTSRETQYF
TGCAGTGCTAGAGCCTCGACTAGCAGAGAGACCCAGTACTTC
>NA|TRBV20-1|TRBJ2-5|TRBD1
CSARGDRVLRETQYF
TGCAGTGCTAGAGGGGACAGAGTCCTGAGGGAGACCCAGTACTTC
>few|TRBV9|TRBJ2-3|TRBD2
CASSALSGEGDTQYF
TGTGCCAGCAGCGCTTTAAGCGGGGAGGGAGATACGCAGTATTTT
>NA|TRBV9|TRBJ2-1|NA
CASRAGTAGRNEQFF
TGTGCCAGCAGAGCCGGGACAGCGGGTCGGAATGAGCAGTTCTTC
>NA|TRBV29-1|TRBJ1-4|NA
CSVEAPGSWGNEKLFF
TGCAGCGTTGAAGCCCCGGGTTCGTGGGGCAACGAAAAACTGTTTTTT
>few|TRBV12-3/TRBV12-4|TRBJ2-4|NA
CASSLGRNIQYF
TGTGCCAGCAGTTTGGGTCGAAACATTCAGTACTTC
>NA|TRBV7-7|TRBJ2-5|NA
CASSLGSLGETQYF
TGTGCTAGCAGCTTAGGCAGTCTCGGGGAGACCCAGTACTTC
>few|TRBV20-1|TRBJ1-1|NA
CSARVGGTEAFF
TGCAGTGCTAGAGTAGGGGGCACTGAAGCTTTCTTT
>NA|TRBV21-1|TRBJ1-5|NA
CACSKGRRQEPEVSNQPQHF
TGTGCCTGCAGCAAAGGTCGTAGGCAGGAGCCCGAGGTTAGCAATCAGCCCCAGCATTTT
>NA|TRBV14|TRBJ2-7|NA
CASSQWRESYEQYF
TGTGCCAGCAGCCAATGGAGGGAATCCTACGAGCAGTACTTC
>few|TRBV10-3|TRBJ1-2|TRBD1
CAISESGTGEGGYTF
TGTGCCATCAGTGAGTCCGGGACAGGGGAAGGAGGCTACACCTTC
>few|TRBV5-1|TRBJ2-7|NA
CASSLVGDDEQYF
TGCGCCAGCAGCTTGGTAGGGGACGACGAGCAGTACTTC
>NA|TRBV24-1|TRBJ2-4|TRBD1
CATSDARTGQAKNIQYF
TGTGCCACCAGTGACGCCCGGACAGGGCAGGCCAAAAACATTCAGTACTTC
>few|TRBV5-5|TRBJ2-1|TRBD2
CASSLTSGDIYEQFF
TGTGCCAGCAGCCTGACTAGCGGGGATATCTACGAGCAGTTCTTC
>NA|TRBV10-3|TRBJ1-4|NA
CAISRGVNEKLFF
TGTGCCATCAGTAGGGGGGTTAATGAAAAACTGTTTTTT
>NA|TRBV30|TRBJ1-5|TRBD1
CAWAGTGRNQPQHF
TGTGCCTGGGCCGGGACAGGGCGAAATCAGCCCCAGCATTTT
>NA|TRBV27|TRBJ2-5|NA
CASSRGPPGGTQYF
TGTGCCAGCAGTCGGGGACCCCCCGGGGGGACCCAGTACTTC
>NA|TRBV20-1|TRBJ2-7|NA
CSAIRQYANYEQYF
TGCAGTGCTATAAGACAGTATGCTAATTACGAGCAGTACTTC
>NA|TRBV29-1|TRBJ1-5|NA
CSASADPNQPQHF
TGCAGCGCGTCGGCGGATCCCAATCAGCCCCAGCATTTT
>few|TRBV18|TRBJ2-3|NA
CASSPPKGVTDTQYF
TGTGCCAGCTCACCACCGAAGGGGGTCACAGATACGCAGTATTTT
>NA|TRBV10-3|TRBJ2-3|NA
CAISESGGTDTQYF
TGTGCCATCAGTGAGTCGGGGGGCACAGATACGCAGTATTTT
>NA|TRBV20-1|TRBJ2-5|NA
CSAEIRRETQYF
TGCAGTGCTGAAATCAGGAGAGAGACCCAGTACTTC
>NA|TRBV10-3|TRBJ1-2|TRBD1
CAINRDRDGRRYTF
TGTGCCATCAACCGGGACAGGGACGGTAGGAGGTACACCTTC
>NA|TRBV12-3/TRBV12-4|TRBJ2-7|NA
CASSPGRASEQYF
TGTGCCAGCAGCCCAGGACGGGCGTCCGAGCAGTACTTC
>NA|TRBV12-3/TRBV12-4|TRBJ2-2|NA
CASSFGRVNTGELFF
TGTGCCAGCAGTTTCGGCAGGGTGAACACCGGGGAGCTGTTTTTT
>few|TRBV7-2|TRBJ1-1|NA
CASSFDRSNTEAFF
TGTGCCAGCAGCTTTGACAGGTCAAACACTGAAGCTTTCTTT
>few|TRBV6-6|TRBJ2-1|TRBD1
CASSLLRGQYNEQFF
TGTGCCAGCAGTTTGTTGAGGGGGCAGTACAATGAGCAGTTCTTC
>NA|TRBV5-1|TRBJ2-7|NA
CASSPGDRRDEQYF
TGCGCCAGCAGCCCGGGTGATCGTCGGGACGAGCAGTACTTC
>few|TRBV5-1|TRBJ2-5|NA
CASSLKDQQETQYF
TGCGCCAGCAGCTTGAAGGACCAACAGGAGACCCAGTACTTC
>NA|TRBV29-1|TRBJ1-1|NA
CSVGRGMNTEAFF
TGCAGCGTTGGCAGGGGCATGAACACTGAAGCTTTCTTT
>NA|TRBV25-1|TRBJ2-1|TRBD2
CASHPPRESSGDASYNEQFF
TGTGCCAGCCACCCTCCCAGGGAATCGAGCGGGGATGCCTCCTACAATGAGCAGTTCTTC
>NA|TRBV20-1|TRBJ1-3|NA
CSAREGSDRGNTIYF
TGCAGTGCTAGAGAGGGTAGCGACAGGGGAAACACCATATATTTT
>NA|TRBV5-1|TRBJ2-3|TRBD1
CASSLRVGQGEGTQYF
TGCGCCAGCAGCTTGCGCGTAGGACAGGGCGAAGGTACGCAGTATTTT
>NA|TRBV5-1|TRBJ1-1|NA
CASSVQRQDNTEAFF
TGCGCCAGCAGCGTCCAAAGACAGGATAACACTGAAGCTTTCTTT
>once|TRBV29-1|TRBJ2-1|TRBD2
CSALDSGDTRNEQFF
TGCAGCGCCCTAGATAGCGGGGACACTCGTAATGAGCAGTTCTTC
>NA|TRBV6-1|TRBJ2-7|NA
CASSEEMGYEQYF
TGTGCCAGCAGTGAAGAAATGGGATACGAGCAGTACTTC
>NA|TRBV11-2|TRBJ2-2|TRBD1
CVSHHRGLNTGELFF
TGTGTCAGCCACCACAGGGGTCTAAACACCGGGGAGCTGTTTTTT
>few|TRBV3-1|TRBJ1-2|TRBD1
CASSQDRTGTYGYTF
TGTGCCAGCAGCCAAGATCGGACAGGGACCTATGGCTACACCTTC
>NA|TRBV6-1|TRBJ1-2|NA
CASSGRGYGYTF
TGTGCCAGCAGTGGTAGGGGCTATGGCTACACCTTC
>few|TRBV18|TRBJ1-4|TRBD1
CASSSDRAANEKLFF
TGTGCCAGCTCATCCGACAGGGCAGCTAATGAAAAACTGTTTTTT
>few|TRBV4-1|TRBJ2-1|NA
CASSQVYNEQFF
TGCGCCAGCAGCCAGGTCTACAATGAGCAGTTCTTC
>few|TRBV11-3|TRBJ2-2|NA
CASIPGELFF
TGTGCCAGCATCCCCGGGGAGCTGTTTTTT
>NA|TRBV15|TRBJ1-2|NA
CATSIVSGASGYTF
TGTGCCACCAGCATTGTCTCTGGGGCGAGCGGCTACACCTTC
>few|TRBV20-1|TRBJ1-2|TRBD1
CSALSDREPYGYTF
TGCAGTGCTCTTTCCGACAGGGAACCATATGGCTACACCTTC
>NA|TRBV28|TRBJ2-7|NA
CASSRGGTGDYEQYF
TGTGCCAGCAGTAGGGGGGGGACAGGCGACTACGAGCAGTACTTC
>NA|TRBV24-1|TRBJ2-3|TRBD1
CATSEGDRGLADTQYF
TGTGCCACCAGTGAGGGGGACAGGGGGCTCGCAGATACGCAGTATTTT
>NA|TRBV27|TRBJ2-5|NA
CASSLSLRGRRETQYF
TGTGCCAGCAGTTTATCACTACGGGGGCGCAGGGAGACCCAGTACTTC
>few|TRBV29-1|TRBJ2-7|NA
CSVELGDSYEQYF
TGCAGCGTTGAACTAGGAGACAGCTACGAGCAGTACTTC
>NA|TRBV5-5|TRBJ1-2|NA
CASSLNSGYGYTF
TGTGCCAGCAGCTTGAACTCCGGCTATGGCTACACCTTC